This T cell receptor beta chain originates from a study of blood T cell repertoires in COVID-19. Generated by immunoSEQ multiplex PCR, the TCRdb table keeps only in-frame clones and is missing some. The sample includes approximately 94,000 clones, roughly 80% of them seen just once. The germline V gene has CDR1 LGHNT and CDR2 FRNRAP. Trimming took off 4 bases at V and 2 bases at J, with 4 bases between the two ends. The CDR3 is made up of 12 amino acids. J is TRBJ2-3 and V is TRBV12-5; no definite D call. Material: peripheral blood. This TCR derives from a human donor in a cohort sampled during active COVID-19. The CDR3 protein is CASGSLTDTQYF. CDR3 coding DNA: TGTGCTAGTGGTTCTCTCACAGATACGCAGTATTTT.